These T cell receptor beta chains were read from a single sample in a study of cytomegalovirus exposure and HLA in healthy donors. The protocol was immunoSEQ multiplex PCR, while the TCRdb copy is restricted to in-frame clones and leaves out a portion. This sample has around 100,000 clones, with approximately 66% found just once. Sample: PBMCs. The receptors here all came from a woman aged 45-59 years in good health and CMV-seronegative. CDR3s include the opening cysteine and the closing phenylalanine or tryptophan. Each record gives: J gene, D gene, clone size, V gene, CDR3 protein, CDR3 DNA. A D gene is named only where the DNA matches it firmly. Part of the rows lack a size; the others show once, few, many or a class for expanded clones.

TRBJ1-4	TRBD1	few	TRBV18	CASSLRSGQGGEKLFF	TGTGCCAGCTCACTCAGGTCGGGACAGGGTGGTGAAAAACTGTTTTTT
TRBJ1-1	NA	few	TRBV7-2	CASSLGRVNTEAFF	TGTGCCAGCAGCTTAGGGAGGGTCAACACTGAAGCTTTCTTT
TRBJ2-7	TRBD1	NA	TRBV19	CAVGQGFDEQYF	TGTGCAGTCGGACAGGGCTTCGACGAGCAGTACTTC
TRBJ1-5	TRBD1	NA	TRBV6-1	CASSGRQGASNQPQHF	TGTGCCAGCAGTGGAAGACAGGGGGCTAGCAATCAGCCCCAGCATTTT
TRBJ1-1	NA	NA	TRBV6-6	CASSYIRLTETFF	TGTGCCAGCAGTTACATCAGGCTGACAGAAACTTTCTTT
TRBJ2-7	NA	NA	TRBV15	CATSRDATYEQYF	TGTGCCACCAGCAGAGACGCCACCTACGAGCAGTACTTC
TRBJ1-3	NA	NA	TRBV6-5	CASRGTGSSGNTIYF	TGTGCCAGCAGGGGTACAGGTTCCTCTGGAAACACCATATATTTT
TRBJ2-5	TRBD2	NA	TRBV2	CASSEVGLESETQYF	TGTGCCAGCAGTGAAGTGGGACTAGAATCGGAGACCCAGTACTTC
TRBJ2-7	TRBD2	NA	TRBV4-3	CASSQDRRGLAGDDFEQYF	TGCGCCAGCAGCCAAGATCGGAGGGGACTAGCGGGAGATGACTTCGAGCAGTACTTC
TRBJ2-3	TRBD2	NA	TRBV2	CASRGTSGGDTQYF	TGTGCCAGCAGGGGGACTAGCGGGGGAGATACGCAGTATTTT
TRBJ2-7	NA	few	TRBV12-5	CASARQSRGEYEQYF	TGTGCTAGTGCTAGGCAGAGCAGGGGCGAATACGAGCAGTACTTC
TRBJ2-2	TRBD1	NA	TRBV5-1	CASSLGQGMDTGELFF	TGCGCCAGCAGCTTGGGACAGGGGATGGACACCGGGGAGCTGTTTTTT